The 14 T cell receptor beta chains below were found in one sample sequenced in a study of a mutant IDH1 vaccine in newly diagnosed glioma. Clones were sequenced by immunoSEQ multiplex PCR, and TCRdb holds only the in-frame ones, with some missing. Among about 56,000 clones listed, over 70% were seen once. Time point in this sample: week 47, end of study. Vaccinated patients received 300 ug of mutant IDH1 20-mer peptide per dose, with topical imiquimod. No antigen has been identified for these receptors. The sequencing used PBMCs, collected from a glioma patient whose treatment included an IDH1 peptide vaccine. These receptors came from a man aged 50-59 years with glioma.

In this sample, this clone turned up a few times. The chain recombines TRBV11-2 with TRBJ1-2; D is unresolved. V lost 2 bases and J lost 2, with 6 bases in between. Germline V CDR1 and CDR2: SGHAT, FQNNGV. The CDR3 is 13 residues long. CDR3 sequence reads: CASSLNGNYGYTF. The CDR3 DNA reads as TGTGCCAGCAGCTTAAACGGAAACTATGGCTACACCTTC.

The chain is built from TRBV4-2 and TRBJ2-7; D not resolved. The CDR3 contains 14 residues. V lost 4 bases to trimming and J lost 2 bases, with 12 bases between them. Germline loops: CDR1 LGHNA, CDR2 YNFKEQ. The CDR3 sequence: CASSPLGPTYEQYF. The CDR3 DNA follows: TGTGCCAGCAGCCCATTAGGGCCTACCTACGAGCAGTACTTC.

This chain joins TRBV27 and TRBJ1-1; D not certain. Germline CDR1 MNHEY, CDR2 SMNVEV (reference sequence). The CDR3 length is 15 residues. The V and J ends lost 0 bases and 0 bases respectively, with 8 bases between them. In DNA form, the CDR3 reads TGTGCCAGCAGTTTATCCGCAGGCATGAACACTGAAGCTTTCTTT. Translation gives CASSLSAGMNTEAFF.

This clone was counted a few times. The CDR3 loop is CASSKESYEQYF. In DNA form, the CDR3 reads TGTGCCAGCAGTAAAGAGTCCTACGAGCAGTACTTC. The V call is TRBV2, the J call TRBJ2-7; D call uncertain. The CDR3 runs to 12 residues. Trimming stripped 5 bases from V and 1 base from J, with 6 bases between. The germline gives CDR1 SNHLY, CDR2 FYNNEI.

Details on this clone: One junction end does not reproduce the germline sequence, and a read error may be involved. The chain recombines TRBV7-7 with TRBJ2-5; D might be TRBD1 (6 bases). From germline, CDR1 is SSHAT and CDR2 FNYEAQ (reference sequence). The CDR3 sequence is 15 residues long. The CDR3 DNA is TGTGCTAGCAGCTTAGGGCAGGGGTACCAAGAGACCCAGTACTTC. The encoded protein is CASSLGQGYQETQYF.

This clone was observed a handful of times. V usage is TRBV7-9 and J usage is TRBJ1-1; 7 nucleotides line up with TRBD1. J lost 12 bases, V lost 1 base, and 8 bases had no gene match. CDR1 is SEHNR, CDR2 FQNEAQ, per germline (reference sequence). CDR3 size: 13 residues. The CDR3 bases are TGTGCCAGCAGCTTAGGGGGGGACAGCCAATCTTTCTTT. Its protein is CASSLGGDSQSFF. Looking up the rest from reference TRBV7-9 and TRBJ1-1 gives the full variable domain: DTGVSQNPRHKITKRGQNVTFRCDPISEHNRLYWYRQTLGQGPEFLTYFQNEAQLEKSRLLSDRFSAERPKGSFSTLEIQRTEQGDSAMYLCASSLGGDSQSFFGQGTRLTVV.

V is TRBV7-8 and J is TRBJ1-4, with D unclear. V was trimmed by 7 bases and J by 0 bases, leaving 9 bases between them. The CDR3 loop spans 14 amino acids. From germline, CDR1 is SGHVS and CDR2 FQNEAQ. DNA for the CDR3: TGTGCCAGCACAGAGTCTGCAACTAATGAAAAACTGTTTTTT. Protein: CASTESATNEKLFF.

This clone occurred a few times. The gene calls are TRBV7-2 and TRBJ1-1, with TRBD1 matching over 7 bases. V dropped 5 bases and J dropped 7; count of bases not matched to a gene: 10. Germline V lookup: CDR1 SGHTA, CDR2 FQGNSA. The CDR3 spans 14 residues. This chain's CDR3 is CASSGGQAAIEAFF. CDR3 DNA: TGTGCCAGCAGCGGTGGACAGGCAGCGATTGAAGCTTTCTTT.

The chain joins TRBV2 to TRBJ1-3; D is unresolved. Trimming shortened V by 6 bases and J by 3 bases, and 21 bases separated the two germline ends. The germline V gene has CDR1 SNHLY and CDR2 FYNNEI. The CDR3 extends over 17 amino acids. CDR3 amino acids: CASSYDRNGKSGNTIYF. The CDR3 nucleotides read TGTGCCAGCAGCTATGACCGGAACGGGAAAAGTGGAAACACCATATATTTT.

This clone was observed a single time. The V call is TRBV5-1, the J call TRBJ2-7; the match to TRBD1 covers 7 bases. Germline CDR1 reads SGHRS; CDR2 reads YFSETQ. The CDR3 has 13 amino acids. Losses at the gene ends were 8 bases for V and 4 bases for J; bases not matched to a gene: 9. CDR3: CASSDRVKYEQYF. In DNA, the CDR3 is TGCGCCAGTTCCGACAGGGTGAAGTACGAGCAGTACTTC.

This chain connects TRBV25-1 to TRBJ1-4, with TRBD1 as a possible D gene (5 bases). V was trimmed by 3 bases and J by 2 bases, leaving 19 bases between them. Looked up from germline, CDR1 is MGHDK and CDR2 is SYGVNS. CDR3 length: 18 residues. The CDR3 loop is CASSDPRRDRATNEKLFF. In nucleotides, the CDR3 is TGTGCCAGCAGTGATCCACGCCGCGACAGAGCGACTAATGAAAAACTGTTTTTT.

The chain recombines TRBV9 with TRBJ1-4; no definite D call. The CDR3 length is 14 residues. Germline V lookup: CDR1 SGDLS, CDR2 YYNGEE. V lost 0 bases and J 7 bases, leaving 10 bases between the germline ends. The CDR3 here is CASSVEGLSEKLFF. As DNA, the CDR3 is TGTGCCAGCAGCGTAGAAGGGCTCAGTGAAAAACTGTTTTTT.

This clone appeared once. The V call is TRBV7-9, the J call TRBJ1-5, with D maybe TRBD1 (5 bases). Trimming took 5 bases from V and 9 from J, leaving 14 bases between them. CDR3 length: 13 residues. Germline V lookup: CDR1 SEHNR, CDR2 FQNEAQ (reference sequence). The CDR3 DNA reads as TGTGCCAGCAGCGGGGACGGCGGCGGGCCCCAGCATTTT. Translating gives CASSGDGGGPQHF.

This rearrangement joins TRBV9 to TRBJ2-2, with 16 bases fitting TRBD2. CDR1 and CDR2 from the germline V gene are SGDLS and YYNGEE. V was pared by 2 bases and J by 7 bases, with 8 bases of the junction left unmatched. This CDR3 spans 18 amino acids. The CDR3 region has the DNA TGTGCCAGCAGCGTGGGGACTAGCGGGGGGGCCTCAAACGGGGAGCTGTTTTTT. Translation gives CASSVGTSGGASNGELFF.